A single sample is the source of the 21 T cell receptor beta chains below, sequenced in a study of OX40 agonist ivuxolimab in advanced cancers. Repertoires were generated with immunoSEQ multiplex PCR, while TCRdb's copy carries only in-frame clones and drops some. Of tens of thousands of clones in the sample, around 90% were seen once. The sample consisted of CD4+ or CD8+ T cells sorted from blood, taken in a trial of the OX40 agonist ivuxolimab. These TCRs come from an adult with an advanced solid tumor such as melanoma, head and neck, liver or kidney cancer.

The CDR3 nucleotides read TGTGCCAGCACTCATGAAAGGTTGGCCACCGGGGAGCTGTTTTTT. Amino acid sequence: CASTHERLATGELFF. This rearrangement joins TRBV7-8 to TRBJ2-2, with D hard to call. The CDR3 is 15 amino acids. Germline lookup yields CDR1 SGHVS and CDR2 FQNEAQ. Between the trimmed V and J ends, which lost 7 bases and 4 bases, there was a span of 16 bases.

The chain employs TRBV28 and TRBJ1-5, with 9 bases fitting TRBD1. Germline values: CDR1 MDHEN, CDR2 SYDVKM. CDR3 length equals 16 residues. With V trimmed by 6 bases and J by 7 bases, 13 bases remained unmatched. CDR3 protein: CASRRWGGQGEQPQHF. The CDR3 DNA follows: TGTGCCAGCAGACGATGGGGGGGACAGGGTGAACAGCCCCAGCATTTT.

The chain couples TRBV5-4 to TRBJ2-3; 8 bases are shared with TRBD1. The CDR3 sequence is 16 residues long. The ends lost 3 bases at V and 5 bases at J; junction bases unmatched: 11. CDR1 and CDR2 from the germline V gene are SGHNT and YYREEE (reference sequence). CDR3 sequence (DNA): TGTGCCAGCAGCTCCCCCAGGGGGCAGAGGGGAGATACGCAGTATTTT. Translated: CASSSPRGQRGDTQYF.

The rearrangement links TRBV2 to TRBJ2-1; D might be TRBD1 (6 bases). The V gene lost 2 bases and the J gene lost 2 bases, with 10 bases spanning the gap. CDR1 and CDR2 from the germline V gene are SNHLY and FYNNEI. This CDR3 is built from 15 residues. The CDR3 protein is CASSELDRAYNEQFF. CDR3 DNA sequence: TGTGCCAGCAGTGAATTGGACAGAGCCTACAATGAGCAGTTCTTC.

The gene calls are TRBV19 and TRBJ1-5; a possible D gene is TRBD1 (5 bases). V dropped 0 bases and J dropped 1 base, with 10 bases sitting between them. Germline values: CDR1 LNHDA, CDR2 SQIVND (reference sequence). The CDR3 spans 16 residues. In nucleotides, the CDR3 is TGTGCCAGTAGTATAGATGGGGGAGTAAGCAATCAGCCCCAGCATTTT. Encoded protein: CASSIDGGVSNQPQHF. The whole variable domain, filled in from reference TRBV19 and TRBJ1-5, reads DGGITQSPKYLFRKEGQNVTLSCEQNLNHDAMYWYRQDPGQGLRLIYYSQIVNDFQKGDIAEGYSVSREKKESFPLTVTSAQKNPTAFYLCASSIDGGVSNQPQHFGDGTRLSIL.

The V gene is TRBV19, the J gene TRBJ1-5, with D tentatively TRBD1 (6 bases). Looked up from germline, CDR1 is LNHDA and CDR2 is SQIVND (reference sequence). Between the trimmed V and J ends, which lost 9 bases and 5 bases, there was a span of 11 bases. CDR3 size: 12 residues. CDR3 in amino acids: CASQQGDQPQHF. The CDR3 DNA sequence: TGTGCCAGCCAACAGGGAGATCAGCCCCAGCATTTT.

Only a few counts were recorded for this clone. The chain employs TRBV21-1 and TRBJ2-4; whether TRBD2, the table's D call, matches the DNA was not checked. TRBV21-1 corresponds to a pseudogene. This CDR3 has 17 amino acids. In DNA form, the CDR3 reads TGTGCCAGCAGGTTATGCCCGGGACTAGCGGGAGAAAACATTCAGTACTTC. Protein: CASRLCPGLAGENIQYF.

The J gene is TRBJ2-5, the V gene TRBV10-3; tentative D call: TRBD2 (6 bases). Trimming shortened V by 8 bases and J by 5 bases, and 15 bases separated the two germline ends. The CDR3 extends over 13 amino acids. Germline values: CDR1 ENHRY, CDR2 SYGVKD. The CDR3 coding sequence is TGTGCCATCTCGTTTGGGGGAGGCGAGACCCAGTACTTC. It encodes CAISFGGGETQYF.

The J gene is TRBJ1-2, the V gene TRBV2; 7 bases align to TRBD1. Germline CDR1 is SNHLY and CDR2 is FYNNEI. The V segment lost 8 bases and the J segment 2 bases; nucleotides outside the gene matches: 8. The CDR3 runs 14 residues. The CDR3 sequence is CASLRGRANYGYTF. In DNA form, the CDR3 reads TGTGCCAGCCTCAGGGGGAGGGCGAACTATGGCTACACCTTC.

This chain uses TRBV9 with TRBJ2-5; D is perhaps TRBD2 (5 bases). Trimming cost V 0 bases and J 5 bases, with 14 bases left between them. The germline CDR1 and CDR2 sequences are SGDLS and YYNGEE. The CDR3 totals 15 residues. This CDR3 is CASSVGSLASETQYF. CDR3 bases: TGTGCCAGCAGCGTAGGAAGTCTAGCTAGTGAGACCCAGTACTTC.

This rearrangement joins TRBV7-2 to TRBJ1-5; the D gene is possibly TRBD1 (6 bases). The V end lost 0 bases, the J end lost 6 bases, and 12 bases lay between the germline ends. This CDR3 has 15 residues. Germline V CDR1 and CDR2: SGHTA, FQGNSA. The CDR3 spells CASSLAGGQSQPQHF. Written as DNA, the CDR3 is TGTGCCAGCAGCTTAGCTGGGGGCCAGAGTCAGCCCCAGCATTTT.

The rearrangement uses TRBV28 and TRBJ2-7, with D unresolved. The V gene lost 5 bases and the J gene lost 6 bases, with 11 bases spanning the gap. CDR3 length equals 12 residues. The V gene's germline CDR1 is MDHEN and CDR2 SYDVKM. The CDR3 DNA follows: TGTGCCAGCAGTACCCCATCTTCCGAGCAGTACTTC. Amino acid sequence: CASSTPSSEQYF.

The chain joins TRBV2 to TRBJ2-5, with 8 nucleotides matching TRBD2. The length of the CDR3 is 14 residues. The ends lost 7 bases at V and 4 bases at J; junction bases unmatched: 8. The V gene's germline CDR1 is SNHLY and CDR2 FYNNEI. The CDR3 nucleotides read TGTGCCAGCACCCCCGGGACTAGGGGAGAGACCCAGTACTTC. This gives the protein CASTPGTRGETQYF.

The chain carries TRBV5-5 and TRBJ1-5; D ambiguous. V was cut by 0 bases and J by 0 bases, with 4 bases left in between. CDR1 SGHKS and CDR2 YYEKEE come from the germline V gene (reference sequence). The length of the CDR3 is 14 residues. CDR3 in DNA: TGTGCCAGCAGCTTGGAAGGTAGCAATCAGCCCCAGCATTTT. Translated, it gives CASSLEGSNQPQHF.

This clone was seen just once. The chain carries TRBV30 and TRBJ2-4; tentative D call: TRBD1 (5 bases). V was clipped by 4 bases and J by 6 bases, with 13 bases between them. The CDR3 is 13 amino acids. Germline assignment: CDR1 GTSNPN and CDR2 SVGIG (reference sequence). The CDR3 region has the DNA TGTGCCTGGACAAATGGGGCGATAAACATTCAGTACTTC. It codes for CAWTNGAINIQYF.

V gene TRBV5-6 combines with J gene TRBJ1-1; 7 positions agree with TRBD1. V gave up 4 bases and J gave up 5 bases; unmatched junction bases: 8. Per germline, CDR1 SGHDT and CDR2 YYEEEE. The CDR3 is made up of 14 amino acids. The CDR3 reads CASSRTGVRTEAFF. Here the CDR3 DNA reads TGTGCCAGCAGCCGAACAGGGGTGCGGACTGAAGCTTTCTTT.

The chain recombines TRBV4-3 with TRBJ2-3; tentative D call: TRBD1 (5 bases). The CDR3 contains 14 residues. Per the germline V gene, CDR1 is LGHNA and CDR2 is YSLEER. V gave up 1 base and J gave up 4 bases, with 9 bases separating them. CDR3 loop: CASSQGRAADTQYF. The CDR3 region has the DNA TGCGCCAGCAGCCAAGGCAGGGCAGCAGATACGCAGTATTTT.

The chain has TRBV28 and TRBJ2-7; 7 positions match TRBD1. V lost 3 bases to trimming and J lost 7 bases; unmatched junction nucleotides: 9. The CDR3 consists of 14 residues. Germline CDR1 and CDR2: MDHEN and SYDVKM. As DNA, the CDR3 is TGTGCCAGCAGTTTGGGACAGACCTCCGGGGAGCAGTACTTC. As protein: CASSLGQTSGEQYF.

This CDR3 is CASSESPGGRAFF. The CDR3 DNA is TGCGCCAGCAGTGAGTCCCCAGGGGGCCGTGCTTTCTTT. The chain is built from TRBV10-2 and TRBJ1-1; 8 nucleotides align to TRBD1. Germline trimming cut 0 bases from V and 11 bases from J; bases unmatched to any gene: 5. Germline assignment: CDR1 WSHSY and CDR2 SAAADI. CDR3 length equals 13 residues.

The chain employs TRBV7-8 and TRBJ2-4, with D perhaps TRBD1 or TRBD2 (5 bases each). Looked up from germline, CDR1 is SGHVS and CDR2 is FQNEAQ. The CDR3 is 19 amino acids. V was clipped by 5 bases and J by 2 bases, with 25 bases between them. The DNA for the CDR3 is TGTGCCAGCAGCGGTAGAGGTGTTCGGGGCGATATATCCAAAAACATTCAGTACTTC. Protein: CASSGRGVRGDISKNIQYF.

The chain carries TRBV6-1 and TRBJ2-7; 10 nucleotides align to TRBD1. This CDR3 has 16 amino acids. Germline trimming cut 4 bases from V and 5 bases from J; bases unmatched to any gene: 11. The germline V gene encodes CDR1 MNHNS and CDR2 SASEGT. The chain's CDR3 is CASSATGTGVPDEQYF. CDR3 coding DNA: TGTGCCAGCAGTGCCACCGGGACAGGGGTCCCTGACGAGCAGTACTTC.